This TCR beta chain was found in a study of control samples from healthy donors and cancer patients. Only in-frame clones appear in the TCRdb table, and some are missing; sequencing was by immunoSEQ multiplex PCR. Here the sample spans some 70,000 clones, nearly 85% being singletons. With 0 bases removed from V and 4 bases from J, the gap between germline ends came to 10 bases. CDR1 MNHNY and CDR2 SVGAGI come from the germline V gene (reference sequence). The CDR3 length is 14 residues. V gene TRBV6-6 combines with J gene TRBJ2-7; D is perhaps TRBD1 (6 bases). The sample comprised blood. The sequence was obtained from a man in his fifties or sixties in good health. CDR3 in amino acids: CASSYSQGRYEQYF. CDR3 nucleotide sequence: TGTGCCAGCAGTTACTCGCAGGGGCGGTACGAGCAGTACTTC.